This passage covers 28 T cell receptor beta chains from one sample sequenced in a study of vaccination and CD4 T cells after COVID-19. The antigens of these receptors remain unknown. The assay that was used to sequence DNA from cultured CD4+ T cells was the Oncomine TCR Beta short-read assay. TCRdb passed the PCR reads through MiXCR, listing each CDR3 protein once. The data contain around 5,000 distinct CDR3 sequences, 41% of them singletons. Noted treatment: approximately nine-day PBMC culture with coronavirus spike peptide pools or control peptides (ViraFEST assay). The unexposed donor provided CD4+ T cells, which were taken before the COVID-19 pandemic (2011-2018). Material for sequencing was CD4+ T cells from blood, cultured in vitro. The receptors originated from a human donor in good health.

The chain carries TRBV20-1 and TRBJ1-5; 7 bases fit TRBD1. Trimming cost V 3 bases and J 4 bases; bases outside gene matches: 3. The CDR3 has 13 residues. CDR1 and CDR2 (germline): DFQATT, SNEGSKA (reference sequence). The CDR3 loop is CSARTGNNQPQHF. The CDR3, as DNA: TGCAGTGCTAGGACAGGGAATAATCAGCCCCAGCATTTT.

The chain couples TRBV27 to TRBJ2-3, with unresolved D. The CDR3 is made up of 12 amino acids. Germline assignment: CDR1 MNHEY and CDR2 SMNVEV (reference sequence). V was trimmed by 5 bases and J by 2 bases, leaving 5 bases between them. This chain's CDR3 is CASSPSTDTQYF. DNA for the CDR3: TGTGCCAGCAGTCCCTCCACAGATACGCAGTATTTT.

The chain uses TRBV20-1 and TRBJ2-5; tentatively, D is TRBD1 (6 bases). The V gene's germline CDR1 is DFQATT and CDR2 SNEGSKA (reference sequence). V lost 7 bases and J lost 5, with 17 bases in between. The CDR3 consists of 13 residues. This CDR3 is CSGTALSGETQYF. The CDR3 nucleotides read TGCAGTGGGACAGCTCTTTCAGGGGAGACCCAGTACTTC.

This chain joins TRBV11-2 and TRBJ2-6; 9 bases map to TRBD1. V gave up 1 base and J gave up 0 bases; unmatched junction bases: 4. The CDR3 sequence is 18 residues long. Germline assignment: CDR1 SGHAT and CDR2 FQNNGV. The CDR3 loop is CASSLGDRVSSGANVLTF. CDR3 nucleotides: TGTGCCAGCAGCTTAGGGGACAGGGTTTCCTCTGGGGCCAACGTCCTGACTTTC.

The chain recombines TRBV6-2 or TRBV6-3 with TRBJ1-2; D is uncertain. V dropped 5 bases and J dropped 0 bases, with 10 bases sitting between them. Germline CDR1 reads MNHEY; CDR2 reads SVGEGT. The CDR3 is made up of 14 amino acids. The DNA of the CDR3 is TGTGCCAGCAGTAGCGACACTTCTAACTATGGCTACACCTTC. Residues: CASSSDTSNYGYTF.

V gene TRBV6-5 combines with J gene TRBJ2-1, with TRBD2 matching over 10 bases. The germline gives CDR1 MNHEY, CDR2 SVGAGI. This CDR3 has 19 residues. The V segment lost 4 bases and the J segment 0 bases; nucleotides outside the gene matches: 12. The CDR3 region is CASSLAPGLAFSSYNEQFF. CDR3 bases: TGTGCCAGCAGTTTGGCCCCGGGACTAGCGTTTAGCTCCTACAATGAGCAGTTCTTC.

The V gene is TRBV5-4, the J gene TRBJ2-1; the D gene is possibly TRBD1 (6 bases). CDR1 and CDR2 from the germline V gene are SGHNT and YYREEE (reference sequence). V gave up 0 bases and J gave up 5 bases, with 9 bases separating them. The CDR3 consists of 14 residues. This chain's CDR3 is CASSLVGQHNEQFF. CDR3 DNA sequence: TGTGCCAGCAGCTTGGTGGGACAACACAATGAGCAGTTCTTC.

This chain links TRBV20-1 with TRBJ2-1; a weak D match, TRBD1 (5 bases). This CDR3 spans 12 amino acids. Germline assignment: CDR1 DFQATT and CDR2 SNEGSKA (reference sequence). Trimming cost V 3 bases and J 7 bases, with 10 bases left between them. CDR3 coding DNA: TGCAGTGCTAGTCACCAGGGAAATGAGCAGTTCTTC. Translating it yields CSASHQGNEQFF.

The chain carries TRBV20-1 and TRBJ2-5, with D possibly matching TRBD1 (6 bases). This CDR3 comprises 15 residues. The germline V gene encodes CDR1 DFQATT and CDR2 SNEGSKA (reference sequence). V dropped 0 bases and J dropped 5 bases, with 16 bases sitting between them. This CDR3 is CSARDNRGMQETQYF. The CDR3 DNA reads as TGCAGTGCTAGAGATAATAGGGGGATGCAGGAGACCCAGTACTTC.

J is TRBJ2-5 and V is TRBV27, with 7 bases matching TRBD1. After removal of 1 base from V and 4 bases from J, the junction contained 6 bases not matched to a gene. The V gene's germline CDR1 is MNHEY and CDR2 SMNVEV (reference sequence). The CDR3 spans 15 residues. In nucleotides, the CDR3 is TGTGCCAGCAGTTTATTCCCCAGGGGGAGAGAGACCCAGTACTTC. Translated, it gives CASSLFPRGRETQYF.

The V gene is TRBV23-1, the J gene TRBJ1-6; D gene uncertain. TRBV23-1 is classed as an ORF, of uncertain function. Trimming removed 2 bases at V and 7 bases at J, with 3 bases between. The CDR3 contains 12 residues. The CDR3 DNA reads TGCGCCAGCAGTCAAAAGAATTCACCCCTCCACTTT. This sequence encodes CASSQKNSPLHF.

In this sample, this clonotype turned up a few times. The chain carries TRBV27 and TRBJ1-2; a weak D match, TRBD1 (6 bases). Germline-derived CDR1 and CDR2 are MNHEY and SMNVEV (reference sequence). The CDR3 sequence is 13 residues long. The CDR3, as DNA: TGTGCAGTACTGCTGGGCAGGGGAGGTGGCTACACCTTC. Its protein is CAVLLGRGGGYTF.

The genes are TRBV5-1 and TRBJ1-1; a weak D match, TRBD1 (6 bases). CDR1 SGHRS and CDR2 YFSETQ come from the germline V gene. The CDR3 covers 15 residues. Between the trimmed V and J ends, which lost 0 bases and 0 bases, there was a span of 9 bases. The CDR3 nucleotides are TGCGCCAGCAGCTTGGCCGGGGGGCTGAACACTGAAGCTTTCTTT. It codes for CASSLAGGLNTEAFF.

The CDR3: CASSPNLRDSGYQYF. DNA of the CDR3: TGTGCCAGCAGCCCGAATCTTCGGGACTCGGGGTACCAGTACTTC. The chain joins TRBV7-9 to TRBJ2-5; D might be TRBD2 (6 bases). This CDR3 has 15 amino acids. Germline V lookup: CDR1 SEHNR, CDR2 FQNEAQ (reference sequence). V gave up 5 bases and J gave up 10 bases, with 23 bases separating them.

A note on this clonotype: At one boundary the junction diverges from the germline segment, which might be a read error. The V call is TRBV7-2, the J call TRBJ2-3; D is possibly TRBD2 (6 bases). The CDR3 runs 12 residues. CDR1 and CDR2 (germline): SGHTA, FQGNSA. CDR3 in amino acids: CANSLAADTQYF. In DNA form, the CDR3 reads TGTGCCAACAGCTTAGCGGCAGATACGCAGTATTTT.

Points on this clonotype: One end of the junction is discordant with germline, which a read error may explain. The DNA of the CDR3 is TGCAGTGCAAACAGGGTTCTCGATGAGCGGTTCTTC. It encodes CSANRVLDERFF. The chain is built from TRBV20-1 and TRBJ2-1; D perhaps matches TRBD1 (6 bases). The germline gives CDR1 DFQATT, CDR2 SNEGSKA (reference sequence). The CDR3 extends over 12 amino acids.

The chain joins TRBV4-2 to TRBJ2-2; TRBD2 matches 10 bases. CDR1 and CDR2 (germline): LGHNA, YNFKEQ. The ends lost 6 bases at V and 5 bases at J; junction bases unmatched: 12. This CDR3 is 17 amino acids long. CDR3 sequence (DNA): TGTGCCAGCAGAGGGGAAGCGGGAGGGTCGGGGACCGGGGAGCTGTTTTTT. Translating gives CASRGEAGGSGTGELFF.

The chain employs TRBV20-1 and TRBJ2-1; possibly TRBD1 for D (6 bases). Germline V gene lookup returns CDR1 DFQATT and CDR2 SNEGSKA (reference sequence). V was clipped by 7 bases and J by 2 bases, with 15 bases between them. This CDR3 has 14 residues. The CDR3 sequence: CSVQQGVAYNEQFF. The CDR3 DNA reads as TGCAGTGTTCAACAGGGAGTAGCCTACAATGAGCAGTTCTTC.

This chain uses TRBV6-1 with TRBJ1-2; the D gene is possibly TRBD1 (6 bases). The CDR3 is made up of 14 amino acids. Germline CDR1 and CDR2: MNHNS and SASEGT. Trimming took off 4 bases at V and 3 bases at J, with 12 bases between the two ends. CDR3 bases: TGTGCCAGCAGTGGGGGGGGGCAGTACTATGGCTACACCTTC. The encoded protein is CASSGGGQYYGYTF.

This chain uses TRBV20-1 with TRBJ2-1; tentatively, D is TRBD1 (6 bases). The CDR3 length is 14 residues. Germline V lookup: CDR1 DFQATT, CDR2 SNEGSKA (reference sequence). The germline V and J ends were trimmed by 2 bases and 4 bases, with 12 bases remaining between them. The CDR3 bases are TGCAGTGCTAGAACTCGGGACAATTACAATGAGCAGTTCTTC. Protein sequence: CSARTRDNYNEQFF.

V gene TRBV19 combines with J gene TRBJ1-1; D not resolved. The V end was cut by 7 bases, the J end by 4 bases, with 16 bases between. The CDR3 totals 14 residues. Germline CDR1 reads LNHDA; CDR2 reads SQIVND (reference sequence). Here the CDR3 DNA reads TGTGCCAGTAACCGCCGGGAGTCATTCACTGAAGCTTTCTTT. This translates into CASNRRESFTEAFF. Full variable domain (outside the CDR3, taken from reference TRBV19 and TRBJ1-1): DGGITQSPKYLFRKEGQNVTLSCEQNLNHDAMYWYRQDPGQGLRLIYYSQIVNDFQKGDIAEGYSVSREKKESFPLTVTSAQKNPTAFYLCASNRRESFTEAFFGQGTRLTVV.

CDR3 DNA sequence: TGTGCCTGGGGGGGGTATAATGCGCAGTACTTC. Translated: CAWGGYNAQYF. This rearrangement joins TRBV30 to TRBJ2-7; D might be TRBD2 (6 bases). Trimming removed 5 bases at V and 9 bases at J, with 14 bases between. The CDR3 spans 11 residues. Germline V lookup: CDR1 GTSNPN, CDR2 SVGIG (reference sequence).

This clonotype was detected a few times. V and J are TRBV7-2 and TRBJ2-2; possibly TRBD2 for D (6 bases). This CDR3 spans 16 amino acids. Germline CDR1 is SGHTA and CDR2 is FQGNSA. Trimming shortened V by 7 bases and J by 4 bases, and 19 bases separated the two germline ends. In DNA form, the CDR3 reads TGTGCCAGCACCCTCCGGGGGTTTATTGGCACCGGGGAGCTGTTTTTT. Its protein is CASTLRGFIGTGELFF.

The sample holds a few counts of this clonotype. The chain couples TRBV20-1 to TRBJ2-4; possible D gene TRBD1, 5 bases. Per germline, CDR1 DFQATT and CDR2 SNEGSKA (reference sequence). Trimming cost V 6 bases and J 9 bases, with 21 bases left between them. The CDR3 consists of 14 residues. CDR3 sequence (DNA): TGCAGTGCAGTCATGACCGTTCAGGGCCTCATTCAGTACTTC. Its protein is CSAVMTVQGLIQYF.

A few counts support this clonotype. The rearrangement links TRBV6-1 to TRBJ1-1; D call uncertain. Germline loops: CDR1 MNHNS, CDR2 SASEGT. Trimming removed 8 bases at V and 3 bases at J, with 13 bases between. This CDR3 contains 13 residues. The CDR3 DNA follows: TGTGCCAGCGGTGGAAGGGAAGACACTGAAGCTTTCTTT. Translation gives CASGGREDTEAFF.

This rearrangement joins TRBV29-1 to TRBJ2-7; D may be TRBD2 (7 bases). Germline assignment: CDR1 SQVTM and CDR2 ANQGSEA. CDR3 length: 15 amino acids. The V and J ends lost 4 bases and 3 bases respectively, with 19 bases between them. CDR3 amino acids: CSVVGAGANYYEQYF. The CDR3 DNA reads TGCAGCGTTGTGGGCGCGGGGGCTAACTACTACGAGCAGTACTTC.

The chain combines TRBV19 with TRBJ2-7; 10 bases align to TRBD1. The germline V gene encodes CDR1 LNHDA and CDR2 SQIVND (reference sequence). Trimming removed 5 bases from V and 3 bases from J; junction bases left unmatched: 13. The CDR3 sequence is 17 residues long. The CDR3 loop is CASSGTGAVNIFYEQYF. The CDR3 region has the DNA TGTGCCAGTAGTGGGACAGGGGCTGTCAACATCTTCTACGAGCAGTACTTC.

The J gene is TRBJ2-5, the V gene TRBV19; tentative D call: TRBD2 (6 bases). Trimming took off 6 bases at V and 2 bases at J, with 13 bases between the two ends. This CDR3 contains 14 residues. Germline V gene data show CDR1 as LNHDA and CDR2 as SQIVND (reference sequence). Here the CDR3 reads CASSRPGGQETQYF. CDR3 nucleotides: TGTGCCAGTAGCCGGCCCGGGGGTCAAGAGACCCAGTACTTC.